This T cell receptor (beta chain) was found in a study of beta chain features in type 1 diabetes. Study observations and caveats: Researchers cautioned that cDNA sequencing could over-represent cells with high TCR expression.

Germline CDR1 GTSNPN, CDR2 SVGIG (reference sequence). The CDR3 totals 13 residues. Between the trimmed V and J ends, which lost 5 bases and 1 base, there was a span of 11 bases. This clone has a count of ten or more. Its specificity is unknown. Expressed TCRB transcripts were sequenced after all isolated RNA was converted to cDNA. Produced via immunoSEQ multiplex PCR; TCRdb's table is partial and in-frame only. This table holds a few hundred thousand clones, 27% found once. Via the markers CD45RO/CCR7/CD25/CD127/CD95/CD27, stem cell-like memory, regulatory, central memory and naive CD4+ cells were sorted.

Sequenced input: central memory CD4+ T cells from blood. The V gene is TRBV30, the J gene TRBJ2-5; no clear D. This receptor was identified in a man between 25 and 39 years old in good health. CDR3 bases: TGTGCCTGGGATCTAACCAGCCAAGAGACCCAGTACTTC. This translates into CAWDLTSQETQYF.